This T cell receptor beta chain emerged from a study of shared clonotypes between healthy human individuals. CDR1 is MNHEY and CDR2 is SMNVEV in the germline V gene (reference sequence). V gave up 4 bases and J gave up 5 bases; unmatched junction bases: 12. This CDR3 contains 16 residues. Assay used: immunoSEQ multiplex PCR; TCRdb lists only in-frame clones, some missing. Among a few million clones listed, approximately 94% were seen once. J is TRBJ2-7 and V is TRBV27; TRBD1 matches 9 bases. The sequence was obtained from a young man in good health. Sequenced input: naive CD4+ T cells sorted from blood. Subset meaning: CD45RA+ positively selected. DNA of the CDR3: TGTGCCAGCAGTTCACAGGGGGCCGGTTTCCGGAACGAGCAGTACTTC. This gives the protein CASSSQGAGFRNEQYF.